These 29 T cell receptor beta chains were sequenced from one sample in a study of vaccination and CD4 T cells after COVID-19. Cultured CD4+ T cell DNA was sequenced using the Oncomine TCR Beta short-read assay. TCRdb re-analysed the PCR reads in MiXCR, keeping a single row per CDR3 protein. Of about 17,000 distinct CDR3 sequences listed, 45% are singletons. Treatment described: roughly ten-day PBMC culture with coronavirus spike peptide pools or control peptides (ViraFEST assay). These receptors lack a known antigen. The sample consisted of CD4+ T cells from blood, cultured in vitro, taken before SARS-CoV-2 vaccination. These receptors originate from a human donor who received a COVID-19 vaccine.

The V and J genes are TRBV6-1 and TRBJ1-2; maybe TRBD1 (5 bases). CDR1 and CDR2 from the germline V gene are MNHNS and SASEGT. V was trimmed by 7 bases and J by 3 bases, leaving 12 bases between them. This CDR3 is 13 amino acids long. The CDR3 coding sequence is TGTGCCAGCACCTCGGGGGGGTACTATGGCTACACCTTC. It yields the protein CASTSGGYYGYTF.

V gene TRBV2 combines with J gene TRBJ2-7; 7 nucleotides align to TRBD2. Trimming at V came to 8 bases and at J to 3 bases, leaving 4 bases not matched to a gene. CDR1 and CDR2 (germline): SNHLY, FYNNEI. CDR3 length equals 12 residues. CDR3 residues: CASAGDFYEQYF. The DNA for the CDR3 is TGTGCCAGCGCGGGGGACTTCTACGAGCAGTACTTC.

In this sample, this clonotype turned up a few times. This chain joins TRBV7-9 and TRBJ1-2; D is undetermined. Germline V gives CDR1 SEHNR, CDR2 FQNEAQ (reference sequence). The V end was cut by 2 bases, the J end by 4 bases, with 8 bases between. The CDR3 spans 13 residues. CDR3 DNA: TGTGCCAGCAGCTTATCCGTGACCTATGGCTACACCTTC. This translates into CASSLSVTYGYTF.

This clonotype was seen a single time. The chain links TRBV11-1 to TRBJ2-7, with 9 nucleotides matching TRBD1. The J segment lost 3 bases and the V segment lost 1 base, leaving 16 bases of the junction unmatched. CDR3 length equals 19 residues. Germline CDR1 reads SGHAT; CDR2 reads FQDESV (reference sequence). The CDR3 region has the DNA TGTGCCAGCAGCTTAGTATGGGGACAGGGAGTCCCACGGCTCTACGAGCAGTACTTC. The encoded protein is CASSLVWGQGVPRLYEQYF.

The chain recombines TRBV20-1 with TRBJ1-4; D unclear. With 3 bases removed from V and 8 bases from J, the gap between germline ends came to 16 bases. The germline CDR1 and CDR2 sequences are DFQATT and SNEGSKA (reference sequence). CDR3 length: 14 amino acids. CDR3 residues: CSASPIGLTEKLFF. The CDR3 DNA reads TGCAGTGCTAGCCCGATAGGACTGACCGAAAAACTGTTTTTT.

The V call is TRBV24-1, the J call TRBJ2-2; 7 bases agree with TRBD1. J lost 6 bases, V lost 9 bases, and 24 bases had no gene match. CDR1 is KGHDR, CDR2 SFDVKD, per germline. CDR3 length equals 19 residues. In DNA form, the CDR3 reads TGTGCCACCTGCCTTACCGGTCGCTCCGACAGGGTCCCCGCCGGGGAGCTGTTTTTT. Translation: CATCLTGRSDRVPAGELFF.

The rearrangement uses TRBV18 and TRBJ1-1, with D uncertain. Germline values: CDR1 KGHSH, CDR2 LQKENI. The CDR3 extends over 15 amino acids. V was pared by 6 bases and J by 0 bases, with 14 bases between. CDR3 coding DNA: TGTGCCAGCTCCCCCTTGGACGCATTGAACACTGAAGCTTTCTTT. Its translation: CASSPLDALNTEAFF.

In this sample, this clonotype turned up a few times. CDR3: CASSFTHRVNYGYTF. In DNA, the CDR3 is TGTGCCAGTAGCTTCACGCATAGGGTAAACTATGGCTACACCTTC. The V call is TRBV19, the J call TRBJ1-2, with D uncertain. The CDR3 length is 15 residues. Germline lookup yields CDR1 LNHDA and CDR2 SQIVND (reference sequence). The V end lost 6 bases, the J end lost 2 bases, and 16 bases lay between the germline ends.

This clonotype appeared once. V is TRBV4-2 and J is TRBJ1-2; possibly TRBD1 for D (6 bases). V gave up 0 bases and J gave up 3 bases, with 11 bases separating them. The germline V gene encodes CDR1 LGHNA and CDR2 YNFKEQ. The CDR3 loop spans 15 amino acids. The CDR3 spells CASSQDQGWYYGYTF. The CDR3 bases are TGTGCCAGCAGCCAAGATCAGGGGTGGTACTATGGCTACACCTTC.

This sequence joins TRBV2 and TRBJ2-7; TRBD2 aligns across 9 bases. The CDR3 has 16 amino acids. The ends lost 8 bases at V and 3 bases at J; junction bases unmatched: 14. Germline V gene sequence: CDR1 SNHLY, CDR2 FYNNEI. The CDR3 sequence is CASGSVKAGGYYEQYF. The CDR3 DNA is TGTGCCAGCGGATCCGTTAAAGCGGGGGGCTACTACGAGCAGTACTTC.

This chain connects TRBV6-5 to TRBJ1-6; D gene uncertain. V lost 3 bases, J lost 3 bases, and 9 bases lay in between. From germline, CDR1 is MNHEY and CDR2 SVGAGI. CDR3 length: 15 amino acids. CDR3 protein: CASSYRVSYNSPLHF. CDR3 nucleotides: TGTGCCAGCAGTTATCGGGTTAGCTATAATTCACCCCTCCACTTT.

V gene TRBV24-1 combines with J gene TRBJ2-1; 15 bases map to TRBD2. The CDR3 has 15 residues. Germline loops: CDR1 KGHDR, CDR2 SFDVKD. After removal of 3 bases from V and 9 bases from J, the junction contained 2 bases not matched to a gene. CDR3 sequence: CATSDGLAGGLEQFF. CDR3 DNA sequence: TGTGCCACCAGTGATGGACTAGCGGGGGGGCTTGAGCAGTTCTTC.

This rearrangement joins TRBV10-3 to TRBJ2-3, with D maybe TRBD2 (5 bases). CDR1 is ENHRY, CDR2 SYGVKD, per germline. The CDR3 sequence is 15 residues long. V gave up 6 bases and J gave up 1 base, with 14 bases separating them. Here the CDR3 DNA reads TGTGCCATCAGCCCGGAAGCGGAAGGCACAGATACGCAGTATTTT. Protein product: CAISPEAEGTDTQYF.

The chain couples TRBV5-4 to TRBJ2-5; TRBD2 agrees at 9 bases. Unmatched junction bases numbered 12, after V lost 4 bases and J lost 2 bases. Germline CDR1 reads SGHNT; CDR2 reads YYREEE (reference sequence). The CDR3 is 17 residues long. The CDR3 reads CASSPSRASGEQETQYF. CDR3 DNA sequence: TGTGCCAGCAGCCCATCCCGGGCTAGCGGGGAACAAGAGACCCAGTACTTC.

The DNA of the CDR3 is TGTGCCAGCAGCTTTTATAGCAATCAGCCCCAGCATTTT. It translates to CASSFYSNQPQHF. The chain carries TRBV7-2 and TRBJ1-5; D uncertain. The V end lost 3 bases, the J end lost 0 bases, and 3 bases lay between the germline ends. This CDR3 has 13 amino acids. Looked up from germline, CDR1 is SGHTA and CDR2 is FQGNSA.

This chain connects TRBV4-1 to TRBJ2-3; TRBD2 matches 12 bases. The CDR3 consists of 17 residues. The J segment lost 3 bases and the V segment lost 4 bases, leaving 8 bases of the junction unmatched. Germline lookup yields CDR1 MGHRA and CDR2 YSYEKL. CDR3 in amino acids: CASSLTSTSGRTDTQYF. Written as DNA, the CDR3 is TGCGCCAGCAGCCTTACATCGACTAGCGGGAGAACAGATACGCAGTATTTT.

This chain uses TRBV7-2 with TRBJ2-6; D is undetermined. The CDR3 is 15 residues long. Germline V lookup: CDR1 SGHTA, CDR2 FQGNSA. Trimming took 5 bases from V and 2 from J, leaving 10 bases between them. CDR3 amino acids: CASSVALTGANVLTF. Written as DNA, the CDR3 is TGTGCCAGCAGCGTTGCGTTGACTGGGGCCAACGTCCTGACTTTC.

This rearrangement joins TRBV24-1 to TRBJ2-5; TRBD2 matches 14 bases. The CDR3 has 17 amino acids. Germline CDR1 KGHDR, CDR2 SFDVKD. J gave up 2 bases and V 4 bases, and 5 bases lay outside the gene matches. The CDR3: CATSDLGTSGGQETQYF. The DNA for the CDR3 is TGTGCCACCAGTGACCTGGGGACTAGCGGGGGACAAGAGACCCAGTACTTC.

This clonotype was counted a few times. This chain links TRBV5-4 with TRBJ1-1, with a possible D match to TRBD1 (5 bases). Germline V gene sequence: CDR1 SGHNT, CDR2 YYREEE (reference sequence). The CDR3 consists of 13 residues. V was pared by 4 bases and J by 3 bases, with 10 bases between. The CDR3 protein is CASSKTADTEAFF. CDR3 in DNA: TGTGCCAGCAGCAAGACAGCGGACACTGAAGCTTTCTTT.

The chain is built from TRBV29-1 and TRBJ2-5; either TRBD1 or TRBD2 may supply D (5 bases each). This CDR3 is 11 amino acids long. Germline V lookup: CDR1 SQVTM, CDR2 ANQGSEA. V lost 4 bases and J lost 7, with 10 bases in between. The CDR3 DNA sequence: TGCAGCGTTGCGGGGCCAGGGACCCAGTACTTC. Translating it yields CSVAGPGTQYF.

The chain joins TRBV20-1 to TRBJ1-5; TRBD1 might be the D (6 bases). Germline lookup yields CDR1 DFQATT and CDR2 SNEGSKA (reference sequence). V lost 1 base to trimming and J lost 0 bases, with 19 bases between them. CDR3 length: 18 amino acids. The CDR3 sequence is CSARGPGHRMYSNQPQHF. CDR3 nucleotide sequence: TGCAGTGCTAGAGGCCCGGGACACCGAATGTATAGCAATCAGCCCCAGCATTTT.

This clonotype was detected only a few times. This chain connects TRBV12-3 or TRBV12-4 to TRBJ2-3; maybe TRBD2 (7 bases). The germline V and J ends were trimmed by 1 base and 4 bases, with 12 bases remaining between them. The CDR3 totals 15 residues. The CDR3 DNA reads as TGTGCCAGCAGTTTAGACAGGGAGGGGCCAGATACGCAGTATTTT. It yields the protein CASSLDREGPDTQYF.

The count of this clonotype is one. The V call is TRBV21-1, the J call TRBJ2-5; TRBD1, the D gene given by the table, was not confirmed from the DNA. TRBV21-1 is annotated as a pseudogene. This CDR3 is built from 20 residues. In DNA, the CDR3 is TGTGCCAGCAGCCAAGCCCCATCCGGTGGGGGGCTCTATTGGGGAGAGACCCAGTACTTC. This encodes CASSQAPSGGGLYWGETQYF.

The genes are TRBV7-9 and TRBJ2-3; 11 bases match TRBD2. Trimming at V came to 3 bases and at J to 5 bases, leaving 4 bases not matched to a gene. CDR3 length: 15 residues. Germline CDR1 is SEHNR and CDR2 is FQNEAQ (reference sequence). CDR3 loop: CASSFTSGGKDTQYF. The CDR3, as DNA: TGTGCCAGCAGCTTTACTAGCGGGGGTAAAGATACGCAGTATTTT.

The V call is TRBV2, the J call TRBJ1-3; D unresolved. This CDR3 has 13 residues. Trimming shortened V by 6 bases and J by 2 bases, and 8 bases separated the two germline ends. The germline CDR1 and CDR2 sequences are SNHLY and FYNNEI. CDR3 sequence: CASSQSPGNTIYF. The CDR3 region has the DNA TGTGCCAGCAGCCAAAGTCCTGGAAACACCATATATTTT.

This rearrangement joins TRBV24-1 to TRBJ2-3; 7 nucleotides match TRBD2. The CDR3 has 18 residues. CDR1 and CDR2 from the germline V gene are KGHDR and SFDVKD. The ends lost 9 bases at V and 0 bases at J; junction bases unmatched: 17. CDR3 loop: CATVTFLAARASTDTQYF. CDR3 coding DNA: TGTGCCACCGTGACCTTTCTAGCGGCGAGGGCTAGCACAGATACGCAGTATTTT.

The rearrangement links TRBV12-3 or TRBV12-4 to TRBJ1-1; TRBD1 might be the D (5 bases). V lost 7 bases, J lost 1 base, and 19 bases lay in between. This CDR3 contains 16 residues. The CDR3 spells CASIPAQAGGNTEAFF. The CDR3 DNA is TGTGCCAGCATTCCCGCACAGGCCGGGGGGAACACTGAAGCTTTCTTT.

There are a few counts of this clonotype. The rearrangement uses TRBV7-8 and TRBJ1-5, with 9 bases identical to TRBD1. The CDR3 is 17 residues long. Germline assignment: CDR1 SGHVS and CDR2 FQNEAQ. The J segment lost 3 bases and the V segment lost 5 bases, leaving 11 bases of the junction unmatched. CDR3 residues: CASSPVWGQGYNQPQHF. As DNA, the CDR3 is TGTGCCAGCAGCCCAGTATGGGGACAGGGCTACAATCAGCCCCAGCATTTT.

Only a few counts were recorded for this clonotype. The rearrangement joins TRBV25-1 to TRBJ2-7; D is unclear. V lost 3 bases to trimming and J lost 3 bases, with 6 bases between them. The CDR3 covers 12 residues. Looked up from germline, CDR1 is MGHDK and CDR2 is SYGVNS. The CDR3 here is CASSDRFYEQYF. The CDR3 nucleotides are TGTGCCAGCAGTGACAGATTCTACGAGCAGTACTTC.